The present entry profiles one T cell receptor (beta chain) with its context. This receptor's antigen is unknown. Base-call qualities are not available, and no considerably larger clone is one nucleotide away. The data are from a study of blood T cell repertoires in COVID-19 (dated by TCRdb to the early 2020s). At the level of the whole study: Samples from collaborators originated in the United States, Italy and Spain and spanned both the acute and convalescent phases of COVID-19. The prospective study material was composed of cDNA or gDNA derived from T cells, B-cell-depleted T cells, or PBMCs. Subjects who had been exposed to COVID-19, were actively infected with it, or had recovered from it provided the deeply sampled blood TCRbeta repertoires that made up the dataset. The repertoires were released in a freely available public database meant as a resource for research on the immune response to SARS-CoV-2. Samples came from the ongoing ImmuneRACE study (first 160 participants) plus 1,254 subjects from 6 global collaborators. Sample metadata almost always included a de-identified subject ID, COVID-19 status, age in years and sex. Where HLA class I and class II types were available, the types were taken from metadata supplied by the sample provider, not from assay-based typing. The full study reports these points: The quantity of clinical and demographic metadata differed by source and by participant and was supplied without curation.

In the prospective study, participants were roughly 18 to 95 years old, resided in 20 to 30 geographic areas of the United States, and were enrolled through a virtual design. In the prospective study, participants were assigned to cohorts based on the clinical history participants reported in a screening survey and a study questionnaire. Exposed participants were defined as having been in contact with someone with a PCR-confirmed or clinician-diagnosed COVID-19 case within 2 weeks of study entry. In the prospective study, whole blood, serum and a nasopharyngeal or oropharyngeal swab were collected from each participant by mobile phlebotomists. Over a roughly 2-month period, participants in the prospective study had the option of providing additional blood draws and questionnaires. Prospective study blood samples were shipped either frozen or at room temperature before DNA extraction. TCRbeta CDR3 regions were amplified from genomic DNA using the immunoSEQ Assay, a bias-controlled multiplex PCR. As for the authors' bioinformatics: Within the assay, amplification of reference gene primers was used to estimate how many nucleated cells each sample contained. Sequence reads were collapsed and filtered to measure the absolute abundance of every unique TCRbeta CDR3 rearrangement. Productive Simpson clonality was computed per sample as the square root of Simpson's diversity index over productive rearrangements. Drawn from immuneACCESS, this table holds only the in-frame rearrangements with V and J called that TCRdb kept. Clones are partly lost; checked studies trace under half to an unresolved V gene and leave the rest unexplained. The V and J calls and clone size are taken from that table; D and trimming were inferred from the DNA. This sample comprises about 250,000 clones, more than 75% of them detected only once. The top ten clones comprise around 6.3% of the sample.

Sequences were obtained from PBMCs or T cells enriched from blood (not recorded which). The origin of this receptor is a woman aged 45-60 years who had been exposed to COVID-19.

The sequenced DNA: TGTGCCAGCAGCTTATCCTACGGTGACACCATATATTTT. This codes for CASSLSYGDTIYF. The chain couples TRBV7-9 to TRBJ1-3; the D gene remains uncertain. V sheds 2 bases and J sheds 8 bases, leaving 10 bases between their ends. Taken from the germline V gene (reference sequence), the CDR1 and CDR2 loops are SEHNR and FQNEAQ. Counted from cysteine to phenylalanine, this CDR3 has 13 amino acids. Of the read, only the CDR3 DNA is kept; its 39 bases are in frame from base 1.